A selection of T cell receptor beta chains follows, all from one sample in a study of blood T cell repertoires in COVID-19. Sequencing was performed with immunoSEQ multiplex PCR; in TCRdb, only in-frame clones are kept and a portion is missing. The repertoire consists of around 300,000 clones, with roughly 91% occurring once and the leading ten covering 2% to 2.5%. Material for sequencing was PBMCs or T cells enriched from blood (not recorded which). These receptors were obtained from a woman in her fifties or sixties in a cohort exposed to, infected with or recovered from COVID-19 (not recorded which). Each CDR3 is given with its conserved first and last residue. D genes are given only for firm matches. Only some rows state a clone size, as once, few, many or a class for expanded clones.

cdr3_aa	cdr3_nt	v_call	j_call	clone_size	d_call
CAWTRGGGAGSYEQYF	TGTGCCTGGACTCGAGGAGGGGGCGCCGGGAGTTACGAGCAGTACTTC	TRBV30	TRBJ2-7	-	-
CASSLASTSFSYEQYF	TGCGCCAGCAGCTTGGCCAGTACTAGCTTCTCCTACGAGCAGTACTTC	TRBV5-1	TRBJ2-7	-	-
CASRLGLTSGINEQFF	TGTGCCAGCAGGCTTGGTTTGACTAGCGGGATTAATGAGCAGTTCTTC	TRBV2	TRBJ2-1	once	TRBD2
CASSPRIQGVYEQYF	TGTGCCAGCTCACCACGCATACAGGGGGTATACGAGCAGTACTTC	TRBV18	TRBJ2-7	-	TRBD1
CASGQGSPGELFF	TGCGCCAGCGGACAGGGAAGTCCCGGGGAGCTGTTTTTT	TRBV5-1	TRBJ2-2	once	TRBD1
CASSVTGTRGQFF	TGTGCCAGCAGTGTGACAGGGACCAGGGGGCAGTTCTTC	TRBV25-1	TRBJ2-1	-	TRBD1
CASRPYGYTF	TGTGCAAGTCGCCCGTATGGCTACACCTTC	TRBV12-2	TRBJ1-2	-	-
CASSRRLGQGSDTQYF	TGTGCCAGCAGTCGTAGACTGGGACAGGGTTCAGATACGCAGTATTTT	TRBV9	TRBJ2-3	-	TRBD1
CASSRPDRGREKNEKLFF	TGCGCCAGCAGTCGCCCGGACAGGGGGCGCGAAAAAAATGAAAAACTGTTTTTT	TRBV23-1	TRBJ1-4	-	TRBD1
CSVGSGAGQPQHF	TGCAGCGTTGGTTCAGGGGCAGGTCAGCCCCAGCATTTT	TRBV29-1	TRBJ1-5	-	-
CASSYSSIGTGLVSGANVLTF	TGTGCCAGCAGTTACTCATCGATTGGGACAGGCTTAGTCTCTGGGGCCAACGTCCTGACTTTC	TRBV6-2/TRBV6-3	TRBJ2-6	-	TRBD1
CASSLYRLPEGLFF	TGTGCCAGCAGCTTATACCGACTGCCGGAAGGGCTGTTTTTT	TRBV11-2	TRBJ2-2	-	-
CASSAQVNQPQHF	TGTGCCAGCAGCGCCCAGGTAAATCAGCCCCAGCATTTT	TRBV2	TRBJ1-5	-	-
CASSPRWTGLRGEQYF	TGTGCCAGCAGTCCCCGTTGGACAGGGCTAAGGGGTGAGCAGTACTTC	TRBV28	TRBJ2-7	-	TRBD1
CASSPAGTLAKNIQYF	TGTGCCAGCAGTCCGGCGGGGACGCTAGCCAAAAACATTCAGTACTTC	TRBV28	TRBJ2-4	-	-
CASSIGGRADNEQFF	TGTGCCAGCAGCATCGGGGGGAGGGCAGACAATGAGCAGTTCTTC	TRBV5-4	TRBJ2-1	-	TRBD2
CASSLPGLPPPVSNEQFF	TGTGCCAGCAGCCTTCCTGGCCTCCCCCCTCCCGTTTCCAATGAGCAGTTCTTC	TRBV7-9	TRBJ2-1	-	-
CASSLDGGTGELFF	TGTGCCAGCAGCTTAGATGGGGGGACCGGGGAGCTGTTTTTT	TRBV7-2	TRBJ2-2	-	-
CASSVDYYEQYF	TGTGCCAGCAGTGTGGACTATTACGAGCAGTACTTC	TRBV2	TRBJ2-7	many	-
CAILAGGTYEQYF	TGTGCCATCCTAGCGGGAGGAACCTACGAGCAGTACTTC	TRBV2	TRBJ2-7	-	TRBD2
CASRQTGGSGSEQFF	TGTGCCAGCAGACAAACAGGGGGCTCGGGCAGTGAGCAGTTCTTC	TRBV11-1	TRBJ2-1	-	TRBD1
CASSLRPGLTGELFF	TGTGCCAGCAGTTTACGGCCAGGGCTTACCGGGGAGCTGTTTTTT	TRBV27	TRBJ2-2	-	-
CASSRRGLYNEQFF	TGTGCCAGCAGTCGGCGCGGACTTTACAATGAGCAGTTCTTC	TRBV11-2	TRBJ2-1	-	-
CASSTASGSITNHEQYF	TGTGCCAGTAGTACGGCTAGCGGGAGCATTACCAACCACGAGCAGTACTTC	TRBV19	TRBJ2-7	-	TRBD2
CASSWGLGTEAFF	TGCGCCAGCAGTTGGGGGCTTGGCACTGAAGCTTTCTTT	TRBV5-1	TRBJ1-1	-	-
CASSFPGQDANYGYTF	TGTGCCAGCAGTTTTCCCGGACAGGACGCTAACTATGGCTACACCTTC	TRBV28	TRBJ1-2	-	TRBD1
CASGPGSGGTDTQYF	TGTGCTAGTGGTCCGGGTTCAGGGGGCACAGATACGCAGTATTTT	TRBV12-5	TRBJ2-3	-	-
CASIEVGETQYF	TGTGCCAGCATCGAGGTCGGAGAGACCCAGTACTTC	TRBV2	TRBJ2-5	once	-